This T cell receptor beta chain is drawn from a study of control samples from healthy donors and cancer patients. V gave up 1 base and J gave up 12 bases, with 11 bases separating them. The germline CDR1 and CDR2 sequences are SGHRS and YFSETQ. The CDR3 length is 13 residues. TCRdb keeps only in-frame clones here, not all; method: immunoSEQ multiplex PCR. The sample yields more than 70,000 clones, approximately 94% seen once. The TCR sequence derives from a young woman in good health. This sequence joins TRBV5-1 and TRBJ1-6, with D hard to call. Sequencing was carried out using blood. The CDR3 region has the DNA TGCGCCAGCAGCTTGCAGAGTCAGTTACCCCTCCACTTT. Translation gives CASSLQSQLPLHF.